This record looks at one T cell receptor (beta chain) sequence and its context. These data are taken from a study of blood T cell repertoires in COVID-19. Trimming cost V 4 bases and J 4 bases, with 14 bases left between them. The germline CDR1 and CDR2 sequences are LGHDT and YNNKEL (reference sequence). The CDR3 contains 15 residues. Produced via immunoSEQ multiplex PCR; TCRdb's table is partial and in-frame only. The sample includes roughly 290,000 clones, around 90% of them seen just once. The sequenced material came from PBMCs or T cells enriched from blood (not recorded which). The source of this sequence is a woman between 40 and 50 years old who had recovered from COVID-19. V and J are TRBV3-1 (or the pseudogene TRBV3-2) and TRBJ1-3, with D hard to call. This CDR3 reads CASSPPVGGGNTIYF. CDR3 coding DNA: TGTGCCAGCAGCCCCCCGGTCGGAGGCGGAAACACCATATATTTT.